This is a list of T cell receptor beta chains from one sample in a study of T cell therapy after organ transplantation. Only in-frame clones appear in the TCRdb table, and some are missing; sequencing was by immunoSEQ multiplex PCR. Counted here are over 45,000 clones, approximately 94% occurring once; the ten biggest clones make up 2.5% to 3.5%. Their cognate antigens are unknown. Sequenced material: CD8+ T cells from blood, taken before autologous CMV-specific T cell therapy. The source is a human patient who had received a solid organ transplant and had CMV disease. Each CDR3 is given with its conserved first and last residue. The D gene is left open where the match is weak. The size field is filled for only some rows; it gives once, few, many or a size class.

v_gene	j_gene	abundance	d_gene	CDR3aa	CDR3nt
TRBV11-2	TRBJ2-2	.	.	CASWTDADSGELFF	TGTGCCAGCTGGACAGACGCGGATTCCGGGGAGCTGTTTTTT
TRBV7-2	TRBJ2-1	.	.	CASSLGGDEQFF	TGTGCCAGCAGCTTAGGAGGGGATGAGCAGTTCTTC
TRBV14	TRBJ2-5	.	TRBD2	CASSPNRQTSGRRETQYF	TGTGCCAGCAGCCCCAACCGCCAGACTAGCGGGAGGCGGGAGACCCAGTACTTC
TRBV5-1	TRBJ1-2	.	.	CASSGQGNYGYTF	TGCGCCAGCAGCGGTCAGGGAAACTATGGCTACACCTTC
TRBV2	TRBJ1-2	.	.	CAILDETLGHNYGYTF	TGTGCCATCCTAGACGAAACCCTGGGCCATAACTATGGCTACACCTTC
TRBV9	TRBJ2-2	.	.	CASSAQDQAGELFF	TGTGCCAGCAGCGCCCAAGACCAGGCCGGGGAGCTGTTTTTT
TRBV7-9	TRBJ2-2	.	.	CASSLAAGGLFF	TGTGCCAGCAGCTTAGCGGCTGGGGGACTGTTTTTT
TRBV18	TRBJ1-2	once	.	CASSPPGGTNGYTF	TGTGCCAGCTCACCACCGGGTGGGACGAATGGCTACACCTTC
TRBV10-3	TRBJ2-7	.	.	CAISESEASVHEQYF	TGTGCCATCAGTGAGTCCGAGGCTAGCGTACACGAGCAGTACTTC
TRBV4-3	TRBJ1-2	.	TRBD1	CASSQDRPSGTGNGYTF	TGCGCCAGCAGCCAAGATCGTCCTTCCGGGACAGGGAATGGCTACACCTTC
TRBV11-2	TRBJ2-5	.	TRBD2	CASSLWAGGEETQYF	TGTGCCAGCAGCTTATGGGCGGGAGGGGAAGAGACCCAGTACTTC
TRBV4-1	TRBJ2-7	.	.	CASSREGQSYEQYF	TGCGCCAGCAGCCGGGAGGGACAGTCCTACGAGCAGTACTTC
TRBV27	TRBJ2-3	.	.	CASSPNPAVFGTQYF	TGTGCCAGCAGTCCCAACCCGGCGGTATTCGGGACGCAGTATTTT
TRBV4-1	TRBJ1-3	.	.	CASSPAASSGNTIYF	TGCGCCAGCAGCCCGGCCGCTAGCTCTGGAAACACCATATATTTT
TRBV19	TRBJ1-1	.	.	CASSTGVPEAFF	TGTGCCAGTAGTACTGGGGTTCCTGAAGCTTTCTTT
TRBV2	TRBJ2-5	.	.	CASSWRDRQNLQETQYF	TGTGCCAGCAGCTGGAGAGACAGGCAAAACCTTCAAGAGACCCAGTACTTC
TRBV15	TRBJ2-7	.	TRBD1	CATRTGVSYEQYF	TGTGCCACCAGGACAGGGGTGTCCTACGAGCAGTACTTC
TRBV27	TRBJ1-6	.	TRBD1	CASTETGRDSPLHF	TGTGCCAGCACCGAGACAGGGCGGGATTCACCCCTCCACTTT
TRBV5-1	TRBJ2-7	.	.	CASSLALGGLSEQYF	TGCGCCAGCAGCTTGGCCCTCGGGGGATTATCCGAGCAGTACTTC
TRBV15	TRBJ2-2	.	.	CATSREQGGTGELFF	TGTGCCACCAGCAGAGAACAGGGTGGGACCGGGGAGCTGTTTTTT
TRBV5-4	TRBJ1-1	.	.	CASSLAEFGFSSAGDTEAFF	TGTGCCAGCAGCTTGGCCGAATTTGGGTTTTCTTCGGCAGGGGACACTGAAGCTTTCTTT
TRBV11-2	TRBJ2-5	.	TRBD2	CASTRAGGLQETQYF	TGTGCCAGCACCCGAGCGGGAGGACTCCAAGAGACCCAGTACTTC
TRBV25-1	TRBJ2-5	.	.	CASSVGQETQYF	TGTGCCAGCAGTGTAGGGCAAGAGACCCAGTACTTC
TRBV15	TRBJ2-3	.	TRBD1	CATSRYPPGTGDTDTQYF	TGTGCCACCAGCAGATACCCACCCGGGACAGGGGACACAGATACGCAGTATTTT
TRBV6-5	TRBJ1-5	.	.	CASSWAVNQPQHF	TGTGCCAGCAGTTGGGCAGTCAATCAGCCCCAGCATTTT
TRBV5-1	TRBJ1-2	.	.	CASRPDTNYGYTF	TGCGCCAGCAGACCCGACACTAACTATGGCTACACCTTC
TRBV29-1	TRBJ1-1	.	.	CSVWFTDTEAFF	TGCAGCGTTTGGTTTACGGACACTGAAGCTTTCTTT
TRBV7-9	TRBJ2-3	.	TRBD2	CASSLALAAADTQYF	TGTGCCAGCAGCTTAGCTCTAGCGGCTGCAGATACGCAGTATTTT
TRBV27	TRBJ2-1	.	.	CASSLEWGNNEQFF	TGTGCCAGCAGTTTAGAGTGGGGAAACAATGAGCAGTTCTTC
TRBV5-4	TRBJ2-7	once	.	CASSTMGYYEQYF	TGTGCCAGCAGCACGATGGGGTACTACGAGCAGTACTTC
TRBV7-8	TRBJ2-5	once	.	CASSAGGGHWETQYF	TGTGCCAGCAGCGCCGGTGGGGGCCATTGGGAGACCCAGTACTTC
TRBV14	TRBJ1-1	.	.	CASSQHVEMGADTEAFF	TGTGCCAGCAGCCAACATGTTGAAATGGGGGCGGACACTGAAGCTTTCTTT
TRBV7-7	TRBJ2-5	.	.	CASRHKSQETQYF	TGTGCTAGCAGGCACAAGTCCCAAGAGACCCAGTACTTC
TRBV5-8	TRBJ2-3	.	TRBD2	CASSLGTSGVSTDTQYF	TGTGCCAGCAGCTTGGGGACTAGCGGAGTGAGCACAGATACGCAGTATTTT
TRBV27	TRBJ1-6	once	TRBD1	CASSLSPRGQGSYNSPLHF	TGTGCCAGCAGTTTATCCCCTCGGGGACAGGGCTCCTATAATTCACCCCTCCACTTT
TRBV15	TRBJ2-7	.	TRBD2	CATSRGSGGSMEQYF	TGTGCCACCAGCAGAGGGAGCGGGGGGTCGATGGAGCAGTACTTC
TRBV5-4	TRBJ1-4	once	.	CASSFGGGDEKLFF	TGTGCCAGCAGCTTTGGCGGGGGGGATGAAAAACTGTTTTTT
TRBV7-9	TRBJ2-2	.	TRBD2	CASSLPGGTNTGELFF	TGTGCCAGCAGCCTTCCGGGGGGAACGAACACCGGGGAGCTGTTTTTT
TRBV4-1	TRBJ2-1	.	TRBD2	CASSQRTSVTEQFF	TGCGCCAGCAGCCAACGGACTAGCGTTACTGAGCAGTTCTTC
TRBV5-6	TRBJ2-1	.	.	CASSLYNEQFF	TGTGCCAGCAGCCTTTACAATGAGCAGTTCTTC
TRBV7-8	TRBJ1-3	.	.	CASSAGAHAGNTIYF	TGTGCCAGCAGCGCCGGAGCCCACGCTGGAAACACCATATATTTT
TRBV30	TRBJ2-7	.	TRBD1	CAWTGQGNYEQYF	TGTGCCTGGACGGGACAGGGGAACTACGAGCAGTACTTC
TRBV4-3	TRBJ1-2	.	TRBD1	CASSQGSGGNYGYTF	TGCGCCAGCAGCCAAGGGTCAGGGGGAAACTATGGCTACACCTTC
TRBV6-1	TRBJ1-5	.	.	CASSNRVNQPQHF	TGTGCCAGCAGTAACAGGGTCAATCAGCCCCAGCATTTT
TRBV2	TRBJ2-5	.	.	CATAVRGYGETQYF	TGTGCCACCGCGGTCAGGGGATACGGGGAGACCCAGTACTTC
TRBV12-2	TRBJ2-7	once	.	CARHPGTEIPYEQYF	TGTGCAAGGCACCCCGGGACAGAGATTCCCTACGAGCAGTACTTC
TRBV11-2	TRBJ2-1	.	.	CASSLTDTRSSYNEQFF	TGTGCCAGCAGCTTGACCGATACTAGGAGCTCCTACAATGAGCAGTTCTTC
TRBV11-2	TRBJ1-1	.	.	CASSRGTPGVNTEAFF	TGTGCCAGCAGCCGAGGGACACCCGGGGTGAACACTGAAGCTTTCTTT
TRBV5-6	TRBJ2-7	.	TRBD1	CASSLAGTVDEQYF	TGTGCCAGCAGCTTGGCGGGGACAGTGGACGAGCAGTACTTC
TRBV15	TRBJ1-5	.	.	CATSRDLGDNQPQHF	TGTGCCACCAGCAGAGATCTAGGGGACAATCAGCCCCAGCATTTT
TRBV7-2	TRBJ1-1	.	.	CASSLVVRNTEAFF	TGTGCCAGCAGCTTAGTTGTCAGGAACACTGAAGCTTTCTTT
TRBV30	TRBJ1-1	.	.	CAWTLGGLGTEAFF	TGTGCCTGGACCCTGGGGGGGTTGGGCACTGAAGCTTTCTTT
TRBV6-5	TRBJ1-1	.	.	CASSYSGALNTEAFF	TGTGCCAGCAGTTACTCAGGGGCACTGAACACTGAAGCTTTCTTT
TRBV2	TRBJ1-1	.	TRBD1	CASTLGQGYTEAFF	TGTGCCAGCACTCTGGGACAGGGTTACACTGAAGCTTTCTTT
TRBV6-5	TRBJ2-3	.	.	CASSYSMGDTQYF	TGTGCCAGCAGTTACTCGATGGGGGATACGCAGTATTTT
TRBV9	TRBJ2-7	.	.	CASSPAGQSSSYEQYF	TGTGCCAGCAGCCCCGCGGGACAGTCGAGCTCCTACGAGCAGTACTTC
TRBV29-1	TRBJ1-2	.	TRBD1	CSVVGQGSYGYTF	TGCAGCGTTGTGGGACAGGGGTCCTATGGCTACACCTTC